These 14 T cell receptor beta chains were sequenced from one sample in a study of human T cells and chemical hapten exposure. MiXCR was run by TCRdb on the RACE reads, yielding one entry per CDR3 protein. Of fewer than 200,000 distinct CDR3 sequences listed, around a quarter were seen once; the top ten hold under 2.5%. Time point noted: patch test 3, about 24 weeks after DPC sensitization. Treatment described: therapeutic diphenylcyclopropenone sensitization with weekly scalp DPC. Material: whole blood, obtained in connection with sensitization to the hapten diphenylcyclopropenone (DPC). The source of these receptors is a woman younger than 35 with alopecia areata. Some clones in this sample may be carry-over from other donors' samples.

This clonotype was picked up a small number of times. This rearrangement joins TRBV7-9 to TRBJ2-7, with D perhaps given as TRBD1 or TRBD2 (5 bases each). CDR1 SEHNR and CDR2 FQNEAQ come from the germline V gene (reference sequence). Between the trimmed V and J ends, which lost 5 bases and 4 bases, there was a span of 18 bases. The CDR3 loop spans 15 amino acids. DNA for the CDR3: TGTGCCAGCAGCGTACGGGACCTCTCCGTATACGAGCAGTACTTC. Protein sequence: CASSVRDLSVYEQYF.

CDR3 DNA sequence: TGTGCCAGCAGCCCCGTGGGGGTCTTTAGCGGGGGGCCCTACGAGCAGTACTTC. This sequence encodes CASSPVGVFSGGPYEQYF. The V call is TRBV7-2, the J call TRBJ2-7, with TRBD2 identical over 10 bases. V lost 5 bases and J lost 2; bases outside the gene matches: 15. The CDR3 covers 18 residues. The germline gives CDR1 SGHTA, CDR2 FQGNSA. Based on the CDR3 plus reference TRBV7-2 and TRBJ2-7, the full variable domain is GAGVSQSPSNKVTEKGKDVELRCDPISGHTALYWYRQSLGQGLEFLIYFQGNSAPDKSGLPSDRFSAERTGGSVSTLTIQRTQQEDSAVYLCASSPVGVFSGGPYEQYFGPGTRLTVT.

J is TRBJ2-2 and V is TRBV5-5; D perhaps matches TRBD1 (5 bases). The CDR3 covers 14 residues. Germline V gives CDR1 SGHKS, CDR2 YYEKEE (reference sequence). Trimming took off 0 bases at V and 5 bases at J, with 8 bases between the two ends. The CDR3 sequence is CASSLGTQTGELFF. DNA for the CDR3: TGTGCCAGCAGCTTGGGGACACAGACCGGGGAGCTGTTTTTT.

This sequence joins TRBV12-5 and TRBJ2-1; D is unclear. Between the trimmed V and J ends, which lost 2 bases and 7 bases, there was a span of 6 bases. From germline, CDR1 is LGHNT and CDR2 FRNRAP. The CDR3 has 12 residues. The CDR3 loop is CASGLNWNEQFF. DNA for the CDR3: TGTGCTAGTGGTTTGAATTGGAATGAGCAGTTCTTC. Full variable domain (outside the CDR3, taken from reference TRBV12-5 and TRBJ2-1): DARVTQTPRHKVTEMGQEVTMRCQPILGHNTVFWYRQTMMQGLELLAYFRNRAPLDDSGMPKDRFSAEMPDATLATLKIQPSEPRDSAVYFCASGLNWNEQFFGPGTRLTVL.

The rearrangement uses TRBV18 and TRBJ2-7; 7 bases align to TRBD1. Germline V CDR1 and CDR2: KGHSH, LQKENI. Trimming cost V 3 bases and J 3 bases; bases outside gene matches: 8. CDR3 size: 15 residues. CDR3 residues: CASSPQGQLIYEQYF. The CDR3 DNA is TGTGCCAGCTCACCTCAGGGACAGCTTATCTACGAGCAGTACTTC.

This clonotype came up a few times. The chain couples TRBV3-1 to TRBJ2-6; no firm D call. V gave up 1 base and J gave up 5 bases, with 3 bases separating them. In germline, CDR1 is LGHDT, CDR2 YNNKEL (reference sequence). CDR3 size: 13 residues. The CDR3 DNA is TGTGCCAGCAGCCAAGGCAGGGCCAACGTCCTGACTTTC. Amino acid sequence: CASSQGRANVLTF.

This clonotype was seen ten or more times. The chain links TRBV29-1 to TRBJ2-5; 9 nucleotides agree with TRBD1. The CDR3 length is 13 residues. Germline V CDR1 and CDR2: SQVTM, ANQGSEA. V shed 3 bases, J shed 6 bases, and the junction held 5 bases outside the gene matches. Here the CDR3 reads CSVEGGQGKTQYF. The CDR3 DNA is TGCAGCGTTGAGGGGGGACAGGGAAAGACCCAGTACTTC.

The chain joins TRBV18 to TRBJ2-5; unclear D gene. CDR1 KGHSH and CDR2 LQKENI come from the germline V gene. V lost 1 base and J 1 base, leaving 7 bases between the germline ends. CDR3 length: 14 amino acids. The CDR3 spells CASSPQGFQETQYF. CDR3 nucleotides: TGTGCCAGCTCACCACAGGGATTCCAAGAGACCCAGTACTTC. Filled out from reference TRBV18 and TRBJ2-5, the complete variable domain reads NAGVMQNPRHLVRRRGQEARLRCSPMKGHSHVYWYRQLPEEGLKFMVYLQKENIIDESGMPKERFSAEFPKEGPSILRIQQVVRGDSAAYFCASSPQGFQETQYFGPGTRLLVL.

The DNA for the CDR3 is TGCAGCGTTTTCTCGTCCGGACATGGGAGCGAGCAGTACTTC. Residues: CSVFSSGHGSEQYF. The chain uses TRBV29-1 and TRBJ2-7; TRBD1 or TRBD2 may be the D gene (5 bases each). V was pared by 5 bases and J by 6 bases, with 20 bases between. In germline, CDR1 is SQVTM, CDR2 ANQGSEA. This CDR3 spans 14 amino acids.

This chain joins TRBV7-2 and TRBJ1-2; unclear D gene. V lost 2 bases and J lost 6, with 13 bases in between. The germline V gene has CDR1 SGHTA and CDR2 FQGNSA. The CDR3 contains 14 residues. CDR3 coding DNA: TGTGCCAGCAGCTTAAGGGCAGGAGGGAATGGCTACACCTTC. Amino acid sequence: CASSLRAGGNGYTF.

This chain connects TRBV10-3 to TRBJ2-7; D gene uncertain. V was trimmed by 5 bases and J by 0 bases, leaving 11 bases between them. Germline CDR1 reads ENHRY; CDR2 reads SYGVKD. This CDR3 comprises 14 residues. The CDR3 reads CAISTLTASYEQYF. The CDR3 DNA sequence: TGTGCCATCAGTACTTTGACGGCCTCCTACGAGCAGTACTTC.

This clonotype was recorded a few times. The V gene is TRBV20-1, the J gene TRBJ2-1, with D uncertain. The CDR3 is 15 amino acids. V lost 4 bases to trimming and J lost 0 bases, with 13 bases between them. The V gene's germline CDR1 is DFQATT and CDR2 SNEGSKA (reference sequence). As DNA, the CDR3 is TGCAGTGCTACCTCAGATTACTACTCCTACAATGAGCAGTTCTTC. Translation: CSATSDYYSYNEQFF.

The gene calls are TRBV7-3 and TRBJ2-1; TRBD2 matches at 11 bases. This CDR3 is built from 17 residues. V shed 2 bases, J shed 7 bases, and the junction held 10 bases outside the gene matches. Germline V gene lookup returns CDR1 SGHTA and CDR2 FQGTGA. CDR3 protein: CASSLFGLAGGRNEQFF. As DNA, the CDR3 is TGTGCCAGCAGCTTATTTGGGCTAGCGGGAGGTCGTAATGAGCAGTTCTTC.

This clonotype has more than one count but fewer than ten. J is TRBJ1-4 and V is TRBV5-5; D is unresolved. The CDR3 length is 14 residues. Germline loops: CDR1 SGHKS, CDR2 YYEKEE (reference sequence). Deletions cut 0 bases from V and 1 base from J, with 4 bases between. For the CDR3, the DNA is TGTGCCAGCAGCTTGGGAATAACTAATGAAAAACTGTTTTTT. It encodes CASSLGITNEKLFF.